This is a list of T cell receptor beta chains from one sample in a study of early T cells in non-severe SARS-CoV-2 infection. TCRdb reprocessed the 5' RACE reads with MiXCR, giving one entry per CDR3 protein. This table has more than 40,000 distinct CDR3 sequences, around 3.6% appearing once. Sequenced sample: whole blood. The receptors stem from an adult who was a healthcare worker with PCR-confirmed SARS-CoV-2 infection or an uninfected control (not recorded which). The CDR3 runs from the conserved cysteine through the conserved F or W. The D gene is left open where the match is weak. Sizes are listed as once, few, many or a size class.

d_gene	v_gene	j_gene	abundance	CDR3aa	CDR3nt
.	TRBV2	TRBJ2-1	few	CASSDRYNSYHEQFF	TGTGCCAGCAGTGATCGGTACAACTCCTACCATGAGCAGTTCTTC
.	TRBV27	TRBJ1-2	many	CASSPMDSLPFGYTF	TGTGCCAGCAGCCCCATGGACAGCCTCCCCTTTGGCTACACCTTC
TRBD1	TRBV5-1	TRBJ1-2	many	CASSSRTGSSGYTF	TGCGCCAGCAGCTCTAGGACAGGAAGTTCTGGCTACACCTTC
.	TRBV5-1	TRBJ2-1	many	CASSLGGWGNNEQFF	TGCGCCAGCAGCTTGGGCGGGTGGGGGAACAATGAGCAGTTCTTC
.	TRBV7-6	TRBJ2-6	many	CASSLATGRLPSGANVLTF	TGTGCCAGCAGCTTAGCGACGGGAAGGTTACCCTCTGGGGCCAACGTCCTGACTTTC
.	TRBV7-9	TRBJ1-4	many	CASSLQEKLFF	TGTGCCAGCAGCTTACAAGAAAAACTGTTTTTT
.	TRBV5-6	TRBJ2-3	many	CASSLWGVTDTQYF	TGTGCCAGCAGCCTCTGGGGGGTCACAGATACGCAGTATTTT
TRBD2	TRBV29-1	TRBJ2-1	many	CSVDGLAGAESYNEQFF	TGCAGCGTTGACGGTCTAGCGGGCGCAGAGTCCTACAATGAGCAGTTCTTC
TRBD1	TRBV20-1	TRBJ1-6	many	CSARTRQGSNSPLHF	TGCAGTGCTAGAACCCGACAGGGGTCAAATTCACCCCTCCACTTT
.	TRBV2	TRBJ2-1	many	CASSGGSLGNEQFF	TGTGCCAGCAGCGGGGGTTCGTTGGGAAATGAGCAGTTCTTC